This T cell receptor beta chain was recovered during a study of blood T cell repertoires in COVID-19. The table lists this clone with a count of one. Only in-frame clones appear in the TCRdb table, and some are missing; sequencing was by immunoSEQ multiplex PCR. The sample holds around 250,000 clones, about 91% seen once. Trimming shortened V by 7 bases and J by 0 bases, and 9 bases separated the two germline ends. Germline CDR1 SNHLY, CDR2 FYNNEI. This CDR3 comprises 13 residues. The sequence was obtained from a middle-aged man who had been exposed to COVID-19. The chain has TRBV2 and TRBJ1-1; tentatively, D is TRBD1 (5 bases). Sequencing input: PBMCs or T cells enriched from blood (not recorded which). The CDR3 protein is CASTRQMNTEAFF. For the CDR3, the DNA is TGTGCCAGCACCCGACAGATGAACACTGAAGCTTTCTTT.